This TCR beta chain stems from a study of CD8 T cells in Susac syndrome. Germline values: CDR1 SGDLS, CDR2 YYNGEE. The CDR3 covers 14 residues. Germline trimming cut 5 bases from V and 6 bases from J; bases unmatched to any gene: 6. Random hexamers were used to reverse transcribe the RNA input (about 0.5 to 1 ug). TCRdb reprocessed the immunoSEQ multiplex PCR reads via MiXCR and lists one record per CDR3 protein. The sample lists approximately 50,000 distinct CDR3 sequences, just under 95% occurring once. This clonotype was recorded only once. The clonotype was recovered from a human donor with Susac syndrome. Source material: CD8+ T cells from PBMCs. This rearrangement joins TRBV9 to TRBJ1-5; 9 bases align to TRBD1. CDR3 DNA: TGTGCCAGCAGTACAGGGGGCGTAGGTCAGCCCCAGCATTTT. This codes for CASSTGGVGQPQHF.